This T cell receptor beta chain was retrieved from a study of CD8 T cells in Susac syndrome. Whole-study results and caveats: An acknowledgment was made by the study that its TCR sequencing and HLA analysis involved relatively few individuals.

TCR beta from blood CD8+ and CD4+ T cells was sequenced. While CD8+ and CD4+ T cells were isolated negatively, TEMRA cells were enriched by FACS. This clonotype was detected only once. Its antigen is as yet unknown. Random hexamers served to reverse transcribe roughly 0.45 to 1 ug RNA. An immunoSEQ multiplex PCR amplified TCR beta CDR3 over 54 Vbeta and 13 Jbeta. Each CDR3 protein gets one entry after TCRdb re-called the immunoSEQ multiplex PCR reads with MiXCR. This sample has 350,000 to 550,000 distinct CDR3 sequences, with 85% to 90% found just once. The CDR3 length is 15 residues. Trimming cost V 2 bases and J 2 bases; bases outside gene matches: 5. CDR1 is MNHNS, CDR2 SASEGT, per germline.

The material sequenced was CD8+ T cells from PBMCs. The chain couples TRBV6-1 to TRBJ2-7; 8 positions agree with TRBD1. The sequence was collected from a human donor with multiple sclerosis. CDR3 DNA sequence: TGTGCCAGCAGTGAACGGGACAGGTCTACCTACGAGCAGTACTTC. Translated: CASSERDRSTYEQYF.